This T cell receptor beta chain comes out of a study of kidney transplant recipient with SARS-CoV-2 infection. TCRdb redid the calling of the reads with MiXCR, one entry per CDR3 protein. The sample comprises fewer than 250,000 distinct CDR3 sequences, 29% of which are singletons, and nearly 7.5% rests with the top ten. V was trimmed by 0 bases and J by 7 bases, leaving 8 bases between them. Germline lookup yields CDR1 MGHRA and CDR2 YSYEKL. The CDR3 has 13 amino acids. The receptor was isolated from a male patient aged 25-45 years who had COVID-19 and was a kidney transplant recipient. Some of these T cells may belong to the graft donor. The specimen was a blood sample, collected at baseline and on day 111 from a kidney transplant recipient. This chain connects TRBV4-1 to TRBJ2-3; D is unclear. The CDR3 spells CASSQDNSHTQYF. The DNA of the CDR3 is TGCGCCAGCAGCCAAGATAACAGTCATACGCAGTATTTT.